The sequence of this T cell receptor (beta chain) was determined in a study of T cells in narcolepsy. Study-level points and caveats: Autoreactive clone sequences were missing from some blood memory CD4+ repertoires. Comparing one patient's CSF and blood CD4+ clonotypes highlighted HCRT- and TRIB2-specific autoreactive clonotypes. Reportedly, autoreactive clonotypes were serially detected in patients' blood but not controls'.

CDR1 is MNHNS, CDR2 SASEGT, per germline. Trimming stripped 4 bases from V and 2 bases from J, with 14 bases between. CDR3 length equals 15 residues. For this clone: Its antigen is unknown.

TCRdb keeps only in-frame clones here, not all; method: immunoSEQ multiplex PCR. The table records approximately 28,000 clones, about 84% of them present only once. This clonotype originated in a human donor with narcolepsy. The source material was CD45RA- memory CD4+ T cells from PBMCs. The V call is TRBV6-1, the J call TRBJ1-2; weak D call: TRBD1 (6 bases). The DNA for the CDR3 is TGTGCCAGCAGTGTCCAGGACAGTTACAACTATGGCTACACCTTC. This gives the protein CASSVQDSYNYGYTF.